Detailed here is one T cell receptor beta chain. Per germline, CDR1 SGHAT and CDR2 FQNNGV. V was shortened by 2 bases and J by 6 bases, with 5 bases between the two germline ends. The CDR3 runs to 11 residues. Profiled with immunoSEQ multiplex PCR; TCRdb holds only in-frame clones, not every one. The data show about 92,000 clones, 70% to 90% seen once. This specimen comes from a study of T cell responses to AZD1222 COVID-19 vaccine. As for the study in general: Combined were second doses at about 4 or about 12 weeks.

The sample consisted of peripheral blood, taken on day 0 of AZD1222 vaccination. V is TRBV11-2 and J is TRBJ2-7, with D hard to call. This sequence originates from an adult in good health. Written as DNA, the CDR3 is TGTGCCAGCAGCTTATCAGGCGAGCAGTACTTC. As protein: CASSLSGEQYF.